Described below is a single TCR beta chain sequence and its context. Produced via immunoSEQ multiplex PCR; TCRdb's table is partial and in-frame only. This sample yields some 73,000 clones, of which approximately 85% are seen a single time; approximately 32% belongs to the top ten. Germline V CDR1 and CDR2: MDHEN, SYDVKM. The V and J ends lost 4 bases and 4 bases, in that order; junction bases with no gene match: 10. The length of the CDR3 is 15 residues. This sample stems from a study of blood T cell repertoires in COVID-19. The material sequenced was peripheral blood. This sequence originates from a woman older than 75 with active or convalescent COVID-19. The chain joins TRBV28 to TRBJ2-7; 7 bases map to TRBD1. The DNA of the CDR3 is TGTGCCAGCAGTTCCGACCGGGACAGAGTTTACGAGCAGTACTTC. Encoded protein: CASSSDRDRVYEQYF. The full variable domain, with the rest looked up from reference TRBV28 and TRBJ2-7, is DVKVTQSSRYLVKRTGEKVFLECVQDMDHENMFWYRQDPGLGLRLIYFSYDVKMKEKGDIPEGYSVSREKKERFSLILESASTNQTSMYLCASSSDRDRVYEQYFGPGTRLTVT.